What follows are 17 T cell receptor beta chains derived from one specimen sequenced in a study of cytomegalovirus exposure and HLA in healthy donors. The study ran its PCR with 60 Vbeta and 13 Jbeta primers. Method: immunoSEQ multiplex PCR; TCRdb's copy keeps in-frame clones and lacks some. The sample has about 160,000 clones; 65% to 80% are singletons. Sequencing was done on a sample of PBMCs. Every receptor here comes from a female donor in good health and CMV-seronegative.

This chain connects TRBV2 to TRBJ2-2; possibly TRBD1 for D (5 bases). V was clipped by 7 bases and J by 3 bases, with 9 bases between them. Germline V gene sequence: CDR1 SNHLY, CDR2 FYNNEI. The CDR3 extends over 13 amino acids. Here the CDR3 reads CASTQGYTGELFF. Here the CDR3 DNA reads TGTGCCAGCACCCAGGGATACACCGGGGAGCTGTTTTTT.

The rearrangement joins TRBV19 to TRBJ2-2; no firm D call. CDR3 size: 13 residues. V shed 3 bases and J shed 8 bases, with 10 bases lying between them. Germline-derived CDR1 and CDR2 are LNHDA and SQIVND (reference sequence). CDR3 protein: CASSITTSGELFF. The CDR3 nucleotides read TGTGCCAGTAGTATTACAACGTCTGGGGAGCTGTTTTTT.

The chain links TRBV5-5 to TRBJ2-7; D is unclear. Germline values: CDR1 SGHKS, CDR2 YYEKEE (reference sequence). V gave up 0 bases and J gave up 1 base, with 14 bases separating them. This CDR3 is built from 16 residues. In DNA form, the CDR3 reads TGTGCCAGCAGCTTGGATTCCCTCCGTAGATCCTACGAGCAGTACTTC. Amino acids: CASSLDSLRRSYEQYF.

This clone has just a few counts. This chain links TRBV7-3 with TRBJ2-1; the D gene is possibly TRBD1 (5 bases). This CDR3 is 14 amino acids long. Germline CDR1 SGHTA, CDR2 FQGTGA. V dropped 8 bases and J dropped 5 bases, with 16 bases sitting between them. The CDR3 DNA is TGTGCCAGCGCAGGGAATGCCCAAAACAATGAGCAGTTCTTC. The encoded protein is CASAGNAQNNEQFF.

This chain connects TRBV29-1 to TRBJ1-1, with TRBD1 matching over 7 bases. Germline CDR1 reads SQVTM; CDR2 reads ANQGSEA. Germline trimming cut 0 bases from V and 13 bases from J; bases unmatched to any gene: 5. The CDR3 loop spans 11 amino acids. CDR3 residues: CSVEDTRQGFF. The CDR3 coding sequence is TGCAGCGTTGAAGATACCCGACAGGGTTTCTTT.

The rearrangement joins TRBV21-1 to TRBJ1-5. TRBV21-1 constitutes a pseudogene. The CDR3 is 15 residues long. CDR3 loop: CASSKGGPTIEPQHF. DNA of the CDR3: TGTGCCAGCAGCAAAGGCGGGCCAACTATCGAACCCCAGCATTTT.

The V gene is TRBV10-3, the J gene TRBJ1-2; tentatively, D is TRBD1 (6 bases). Between the trimmed V and J ends, which lost 9 bases and 6 bases, there was a span of 17 bases. Germline loops: CDR1 ENHRY, CDR2 SYGVKD. This CDR3 is 13 amino acids long. The CDR3 region is CAMRRGLLDGYTF. Written as DNA, the CDR3 is TGTGCCATGAGGCGGGGGCTACTTGATGGCTACACCTTC.

V usage is TRBV19 and J usage is TRBJ2-7; the match to TRBD1 covers 7 bases. CDR1 and CDR2 (germline): LNHDA, SQIVND (reference sequence). The CDR3 has 14 residues. After removal of 7 bases from V and 3 bases from J, the junction contained 9 bases not matched to a gene. CDR3 region: CASTLTGSSYEQYF. The DNA for the CDR3 is TGTGCCAGTACTTTGACAGGGAGTAGCTACGAGCAGTACTTC. The entire variable domain, with the rest obtained from reference TRBV19 and TRBJ2-7, is as follows: DGGITQSPKYLFRKEGQNVTLSCEQNLNHDAMYWYRQDPGQGLRLIYYSQIVNDFQKGDIAEGYSVSREKKESFPLTVTSAQKNPTAFYLCASTLTGSSYEQYFGPGTRLTVT.

This clone turned up a few times. This chain connects TRBV9 to TRBJ2-4; TRBD2 agrees at 9 bases. This CDR3 contains 17 residues. V dropped 0 bases and J dropped 0; count of bases not matched to a gene: 4. Germline CDR1 reads SGDLS; CDR2 reads YYNGEE. The CDR3 DNA reads as TGTGCCAGCAGCGTAGGGCCTAGCGGGGAAGCCAAAAACATTCAGTACTTC. This sequence encodes CASSVGPSGEAKNIQYF.

The chain carries TRBV7-9 and TRBJ1-1; D remains unclear. Trimming took 3 bases from V and 0 from J, leaving 8 bases between them. The V gene's germline CDR1 is SEHNR and CDR2 FQNEAQ (reference sequence). This CDR3 has 14 amino acids. This chain's CDR3 is CASSFNSMNTEAFF. The CDR3 coding sequence is TGTGCCAGCAGCTTTAACAGTATGAACACTGAAGCTTTCTTT.

The chain is built from TRBV27 and TRBJ2-6; 9 nucleotides line up with TRBD1. This CDR3 is built from 16 residues. Trimming removed 6 bases from V and 1 base from J; junction bases left unmatched: 4. In germline, CDR1 is MNHEY, CDR2 SMNVEV (reference sequence). The CDR3 DNA sequence: TGTGCCAGCAGCGAGACAGGGGGTTCTGGGGCCAACGTCCTGACTTTC. Protein sequence: CASSETGGSGANVLTF.

The V and J genes are TRBV4-1 and TRBJ2-7; the match to TRBD2 covers 8 bases. The CDR3 totals 17 residues. V trimming: 3 bases; J trimming: 4 bases; junction bases outside the gene matches: 14. The V gene's germline CDR1 is MGHRA and CDR2 YSYEKL. The CDR3 coding sequence is TGCGCCAGCAGCCAGACCAGTAGGACGGGGGGGCCTTACGAGCAGTACTTC. Its protein product is CASSQTSRTGGPYEQYF.

This clone showed up just once. This chain joins TRBV5-1 and TRBJ1-6, with D possibly TRBD1 on 5 matching bases. CDR1 and CDR2 (germline): SGHRS, YFSETQ. The CDR3 has 15 amino acids. V lost 0 bases to trimming and J lost 10 bases, with 14 bases between them. The CDR3 DNA sequence: TGCGCCAGCAGCTTGGCAGGGTTGTTAGTCTCACCCCTCCACTTT. This gives the protein CASSLAGLLVSPLHF.

The chain uses TRBV7-3 and TRBJ2-2; a possible D gene is TRBD1 (5 bases). Germline V gene sequence: CDR1 SGHTA, CDR2 FQGTGA. V dropped 0 bases and J dropped 9 bases, with 11 bases sitting between them. CDR3 size: 14 residues. CDR3 residues: CASSLTTRVRELFF. CDR3 coding DNA: TGTGCCAGCAGCTTAACGACCAGGGTTCGGGAGCTGTTTTTT.

This clone has only a few counts. V gene TRBV10-1 combines with J gene TRBJ1-3; 8 bases are a match to TRBD1. V shed 6 bases and J 4 bases; nucleotides not matched to a gene: 5. The germline CDR1 and CDR2 sequences are WNHNN and SYGVQD (reference sequence). This CDR3 is 14 amino acids long. Here the CDR3 reads CASRSRDRGNTIYF. CDR3 DNA: TGCGCCAGCAGAAGCCGGGACAGGGGAAACACCATATATTTT.

The V call is TRBV19, the J call TRBJ1-1; D is perhaps TRBD1 (6 bases). Deletions cut 1 base from V and 0 bases from J, with 12 bases between. Germline-derived CDR1 and CDR2 are LNHDA and SQIVND (reference sequence). The CDR3 spans 16 residues. The CDR3 reads CASSIGPGDLNTEAFF. The DNA of the CDR3 is TGTGCCAGTAGTATAGGTCCAGGGGATCTGAACACTGAAGCTTTCTTT.

This clone was seen a few times. V usage is TRBV7-9 and J usage is TRBJ1-1; no clear D. The CDR3 length is 14 residues. The germline gives CDR1 SEHNR, CDR2 FQNEAQ (reference sequence). V dropped 5 bases and J dropped 2 bases, with 12 bases sitting between them. The chain's CDR3 is CASSLGALNTEAFF. As DNA, the CDR3 is TGTGCCAGCAGCCTAGGCGCACTTAACACTGAAGCTTTCTTT.